These 11 T cell receptor beta chains were sequenced from one sample in a study of neoadjuvant anti-PD-1 for oral cavity cancer. This table comes from immunoSEQ multiplex PCR, and its TCRdb copy is limited to in-frame clones, with some not included. The table includes tens of thousands of clones, 77% detected once. Indicated time point: after neoadjuvant nivolumab, at surgical resection. The sample consisted of PBMCs, taken after nivolumab (anti-PD-1) treatment. These receptors were obtained from a person aged 40-85 years with oral cavity squamous cell carcinoma.

The CDR3 region is CASGLVTPWGPKSNQPQHF. CDR3 nucleotides: TGTGCTAGTGGTTTGGTAACTCCCTGGGGACCTAAAAGCAATCAGCCCCAGCATTTT. This chain connects TRBV12-5 to TRBJ1-5, with D perhaps TRBD1 (5 bases). Germline CDR1 is LGHNT and CDR2 is FRNRAP. CDR3 length equals 19 residues. V shed 0 bases and J shed 1 base, with 19 bases lying between them. The full variable domain, completed using reference TRBV12-5 and TRBJ1-5, is DARVTQTPRHKVTEMGQEVTMRCQPILGHNTVFWYRQTMMQGLELLAYFRNRAPLDDSGMPKDRFSAEMPDATLATLKIQPSEPRDSAVYFCASGLVTPWGPKSNQPQHFGDGTRLSIL.

The chain uses TRBV27 and TRBJ2-3, with 7 bases fitting TRBD2. V was clipped by 5 bases and J by 0 bases; unmatched bases: 14. CDR1 and CDR2 (germline): MNHEY, SMNVEV (reference sequence). The CDR3 contains 18 residues. CDR3 nucleotide sequence: TGTGCCAGCAGTCCCTTTTATCGGGAGGCCACTAGCACAGATACGCAGTATTTT. Protein: CASSPFYREATSTDTQYF.

The chain links TRBV5-1 to TRBJ2-1; 7 nucleotides agree with TRBD1. CDR1 and CDR2 from the germline V gene are SGHRS and YFSETQ. CDR3 size: 15 residues. Trimming removed 0 bases from V and 2 bases from J; junction bases left unmatched: 2. The CDR3 is CASSLEGATYNEQFF. In DNA, the CDR3 is TGCGCCAGCAGCTTGGAGGGGGCCACCTACAATGAGCAGTTCTTC. Filled out from reference TRBV5-1 and TRBJ2-1, the complete variable domain reads KAGVTQTPRYLIKTRGQQVTLSCSPISGHRSVSWYQQTPGQGLQFLFEYFSETQRNKGNFPGRFSGRQFSNSRSEMNVSTLELGDSALYLCASSLEGATYNEQFFGPGTRLTVL.

This clone occurred once. V gene TRBV5-1 combines with J gene TRBJ1-2; D unresolved. There are 14 residues in the CDR3. Germline V gene data show CDR1 as SGHRS and CDR2 as YFSETQ. The V end lost 4 bases, the J end lost 6 bases, and 16 bases lay between the germline ends. CDR3 loop: CASSPTGSPHGYTF. The DNA for the CDR3 is TGCGCCAGCAGCCCGACGGGCTCCCCCCATGGCTACACCTTC.

J is TRBJ1-2 and V is TRBV10-2; D is unclear. The CDR3 sequence is 14 residues long. Trimming stripped 3 bases from V and 2 bases from J, with 10 bases between. Germline CDR1 WSHSY, CDR2 SAAADI. CDR3 in DNA: TGCGCCAGCAGTGAACAGCGCCTAAACTATGGCTACACCTTC. This gives the protein CASSEQRLNYGYTF.

The chain employs TRBV27 and TRBJ1-2, with 8 positions matching TRBD1. Germline V gene data show CDR1 as MNHEY and CDR2 as SMNVEV (reference sequence). This CDR3 comprises 15 residues. The V segment lost 2 bases and the J segment 2 bases; nucleotides outside the gene matches: 4. Here the CDR3 DNA reads TGTGCCAGCAGTTTACAGGGGGCCCCCAACTATGGCTACACCTTC. Translation gives CASSLQGAPNYGYTF.

This clone was seen just once. This chain joins TRBV6-5 and TRBJ2-2, with 11 positions matching TRBD2. The CDR3 is made up of 15 amino acids. Germline CDR1 and CDR2: MNHEY and SVGAGI. V lost 6 bases and J lost 4; bases outside the gene matches: 4. The CDR3 DNA sequence: TGTGCCAGCAGCTCACTAGCGGGGGTCACCGGGGAGCTGTTTTTT. Its protein is CASSSLAGVTGELFF.

The chain is built from TRBV10-2 and TRBJ1-1; D not certain. The germline V gene encodes CDR1 WSHSY and CDR2 SAAADI. CDR3 length equals 12 residues. Trimming cost V 5 bases and J 4 bases, with 8 bases left between them. CDR3: CASSLRATEAFF. CDR3 in DNA: TGCGCCAGCAGTCTCCGCGCCACTGAAGCTTTCTTT.

V and J are TRBV5-1 and TRBJ1-2; D gene uncertain. Between the trimmed V and J ends, which lost 0 bases and 5 bases, there was a span of 11 bases. CDR1 and CDR2 (germline): SGHRS, YFSETQ. The CDR3 has 14 residues. CDR3 DNA: TGCGCCAGCAGCTTGGAGGCAGGAAAGTATGGCTACACCTTC. It codes for CASSLEAGKYGYTF.

This clone was recorded a few times. The chain couples TRBV11-2 to TRBJ1-3; 9 bases match TRBD1. The CDR3 totals 17 residues. J was trimmed by 2 bases and V by 5 bases; bases with no gene match: 10. Germline CDR1 reads SGHAT; CDR2 reads FQNNGV. Here the CDR3 reads CASSLLLQGATGNTIYF. Here the CDR3 DNA reads TGTGCCAGCAGCCTCCTCCTACAGGGGGCGACTGGAAACACCATATATTTT.

The chain has TRBV19 and TRBJ1-1; D remains unclear. V lost 3 bases and J lost 2, with 7 bases in between. The germline gives CDR1 LNHDA, CDR2 SQIVND (reference sequence). The CDR3 extends over 13 amino acids. CDR3 DNA sequence: TGTGCCAGTAGTATGTTTACTAACACTGAAGCTTTCTTT. Translated: CASSMFTNTEAFF.